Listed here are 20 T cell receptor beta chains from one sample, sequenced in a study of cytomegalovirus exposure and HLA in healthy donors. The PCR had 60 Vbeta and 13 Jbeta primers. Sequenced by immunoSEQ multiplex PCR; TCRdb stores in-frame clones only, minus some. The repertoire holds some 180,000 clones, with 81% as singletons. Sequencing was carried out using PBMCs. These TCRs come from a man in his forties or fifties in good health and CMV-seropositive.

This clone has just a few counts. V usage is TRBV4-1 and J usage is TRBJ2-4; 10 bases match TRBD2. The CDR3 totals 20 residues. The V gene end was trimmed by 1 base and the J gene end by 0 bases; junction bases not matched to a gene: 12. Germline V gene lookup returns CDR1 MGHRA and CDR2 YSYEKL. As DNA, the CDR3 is TGCGCCAGCAGCCAAGTCCCAGCGGGGGGGCCGGGAGGAGCCAAAAACATTCAGTACTTC. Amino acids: CASSQVPAGGPGGAKNIQYF.

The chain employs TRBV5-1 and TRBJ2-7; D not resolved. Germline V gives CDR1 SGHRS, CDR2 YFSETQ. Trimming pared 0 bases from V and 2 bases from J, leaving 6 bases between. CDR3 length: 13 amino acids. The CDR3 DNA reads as TGCGCCAGCAGCTTGGGGGCAGCCTACGAGCAGTACTTC. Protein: CASSLGAAYEQYF.

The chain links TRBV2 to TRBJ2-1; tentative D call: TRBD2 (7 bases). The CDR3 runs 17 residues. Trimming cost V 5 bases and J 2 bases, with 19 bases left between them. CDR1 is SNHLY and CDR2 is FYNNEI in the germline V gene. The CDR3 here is CASSYSAGALTYNEQFF. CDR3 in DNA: TGTGCCAGCAGTTACTCCGCGGGGGCGCTCACCTACAATGAGCAGTTCTTC.

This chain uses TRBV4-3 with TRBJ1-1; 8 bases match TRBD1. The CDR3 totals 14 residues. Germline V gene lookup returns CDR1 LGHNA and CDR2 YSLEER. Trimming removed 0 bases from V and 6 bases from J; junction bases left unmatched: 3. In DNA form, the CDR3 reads TGCGCCAGCAGCCAAGATCCACAGGGGGCTGAAGCTTTCTTT. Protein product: CASSQDPQGAEAFF.

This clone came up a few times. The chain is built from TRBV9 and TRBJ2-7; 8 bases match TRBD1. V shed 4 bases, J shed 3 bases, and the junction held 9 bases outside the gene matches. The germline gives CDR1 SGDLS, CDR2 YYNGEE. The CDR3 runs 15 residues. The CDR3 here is CASSIGDRPRYEQYF. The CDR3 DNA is TGTGCCAGCAGCATAGGGGACAGGCCCCGCTACGAGCAGTACTTC.

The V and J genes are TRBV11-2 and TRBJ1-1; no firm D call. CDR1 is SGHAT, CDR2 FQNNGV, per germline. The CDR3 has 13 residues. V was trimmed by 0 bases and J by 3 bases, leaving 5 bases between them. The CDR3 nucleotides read TGTGCCAGCAGCTTAGATCAATACACTGAAGCTTTCTTT. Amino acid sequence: CASSLDQYTEAFF.

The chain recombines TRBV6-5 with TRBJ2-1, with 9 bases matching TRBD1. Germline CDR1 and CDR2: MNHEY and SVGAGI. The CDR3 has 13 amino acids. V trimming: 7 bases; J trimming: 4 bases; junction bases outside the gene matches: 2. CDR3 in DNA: TGTGCCAGCACGACAGGGGGGTACAATGAGCAGTTCTTC. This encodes CASTTGGYNEQFF.

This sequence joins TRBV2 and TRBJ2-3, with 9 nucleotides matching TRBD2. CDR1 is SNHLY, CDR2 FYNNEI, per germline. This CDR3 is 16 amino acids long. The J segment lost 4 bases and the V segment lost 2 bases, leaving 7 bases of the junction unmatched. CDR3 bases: TGTGCCAGCAGTGAACTAGCGGGGTCGGGGGCAGATACGCAGTATTTT. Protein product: CASSELAGSGADTQYF.

The CDR3 is CASSPGETNEKLFF. CDR3 DNA sequence: TGTGCCAGCTCACCAGGGGAGACTAATGAAAAACTGTTTTTT. The V and J genes are TRBV18 and TRBJ1-4; D remains unclear. The CDR3 has 14 amino acids. The germline V gene has CDR1 KGHSH and CDR2 LQKENI. V was clipped by 2 bases and J by 2 bases, with 6 bases between them. The full variable domain, with the rest looked up from reference TRBV18 and TRBJ1-4, is NAGVMQNPRHLVRRRGQEARLRCSPMKGHSHVYWYRQLPEEGLKFMVYLQKENIIDESGMPKERFSAEFPKEGPSILRIQQVVRGDSAAYFCASSPGETNEKLFFGSGTQLSVL.

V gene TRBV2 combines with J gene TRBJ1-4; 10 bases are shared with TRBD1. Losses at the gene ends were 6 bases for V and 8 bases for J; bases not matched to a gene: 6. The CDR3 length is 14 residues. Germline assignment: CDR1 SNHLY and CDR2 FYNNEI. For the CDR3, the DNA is TGTGCCAGCAGGCGGGGACAGGGGAGAGAAAAACTGTTTTTT. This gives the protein CASRRGQGREKLFF.

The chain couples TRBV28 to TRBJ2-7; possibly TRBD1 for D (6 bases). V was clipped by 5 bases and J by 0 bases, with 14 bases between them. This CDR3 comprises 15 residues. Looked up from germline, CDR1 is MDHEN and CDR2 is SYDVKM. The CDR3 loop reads CASSRPLQGSYEQYF. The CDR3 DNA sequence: TGTGCCAGCAGTCGACCTCTACAGGGCTCCTACGAGCAGTACTTC.

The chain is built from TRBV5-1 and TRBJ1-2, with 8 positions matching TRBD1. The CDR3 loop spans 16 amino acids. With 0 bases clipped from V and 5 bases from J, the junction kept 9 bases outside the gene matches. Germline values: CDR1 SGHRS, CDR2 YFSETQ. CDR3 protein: CASSLGQGQPLYGYTF. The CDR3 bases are TGCGCCAGCAGCTTGGGACAGGGGCAACCTCTTTATGGCTACACCTTC.

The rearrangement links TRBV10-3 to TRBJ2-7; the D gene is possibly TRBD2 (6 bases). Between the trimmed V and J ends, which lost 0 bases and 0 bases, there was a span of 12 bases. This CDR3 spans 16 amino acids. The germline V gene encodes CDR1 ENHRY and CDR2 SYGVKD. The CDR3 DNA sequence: TGTGCCATCAGTGAGTCCGGCGGGGAGATCTCCTACGAGCAGTACTTC. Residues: CAISESGGEISYEQYF.

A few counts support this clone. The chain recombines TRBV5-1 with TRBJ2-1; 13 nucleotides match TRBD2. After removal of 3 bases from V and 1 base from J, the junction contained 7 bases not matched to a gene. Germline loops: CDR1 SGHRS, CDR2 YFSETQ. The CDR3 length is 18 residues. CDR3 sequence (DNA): TGCGCCAGCAGCTCCGGACTAGCGGGAGTTTTTTCCTACAATGAGCAGTTCTTC. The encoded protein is CASSSGLAGVFSYNEQFF. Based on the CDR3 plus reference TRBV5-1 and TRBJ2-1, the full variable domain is KAGVTQTPRYLIKTRGQQVTLSCSPISGHRSVSWYQQTPGQGLQFLFEYFSETQRNKGNFPGRFSGRQFSNSRSEMNVSTLELGDSALYLCASSSGLAGVFSYNEQFFGPGTRLTVL.

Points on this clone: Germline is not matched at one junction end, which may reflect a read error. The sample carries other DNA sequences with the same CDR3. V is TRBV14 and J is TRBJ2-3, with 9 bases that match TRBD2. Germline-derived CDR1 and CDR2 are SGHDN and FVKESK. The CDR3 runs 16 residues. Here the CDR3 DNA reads TGTGCCAGCAGCCTTCGACTAGCGGCTAGCACAGATACACAGTATTTT. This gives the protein CASSLRLAASTDTQYF.

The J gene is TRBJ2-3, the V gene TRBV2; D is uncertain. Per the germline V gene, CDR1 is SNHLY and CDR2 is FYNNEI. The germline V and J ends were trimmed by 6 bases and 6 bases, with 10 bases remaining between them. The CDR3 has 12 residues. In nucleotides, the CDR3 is TGTGCCAGCAGGACACTCACGGATACGCAGTATTTT. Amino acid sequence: CASRTLTDTQYF.

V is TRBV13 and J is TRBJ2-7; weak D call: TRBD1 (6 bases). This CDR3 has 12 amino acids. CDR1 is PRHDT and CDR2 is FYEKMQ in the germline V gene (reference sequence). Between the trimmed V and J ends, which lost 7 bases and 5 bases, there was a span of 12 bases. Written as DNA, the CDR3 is TGTGCCAGCAACCTCGGGGACAACGAGCAGTACTTC. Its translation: CASNLGDNEQYF. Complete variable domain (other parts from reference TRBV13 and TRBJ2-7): AAGVIQSPRHLIKEKRETATLKCYPIPRHDTVYWYQQGPGQDPQFLISFYEKMQSDKGSIPDRFSAQQFSDYHSELNMSSLELGDSALYFCASNLGDNEQYFGPGTRLTVT.

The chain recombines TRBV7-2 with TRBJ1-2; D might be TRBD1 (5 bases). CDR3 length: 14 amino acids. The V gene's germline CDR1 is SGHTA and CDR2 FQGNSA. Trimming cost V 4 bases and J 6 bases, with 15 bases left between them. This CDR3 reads CASSYRTPEDGYTF. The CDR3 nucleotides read TGTGCCAGCAGCTACCGGACACCCGAGGATGGCTACACCTTC. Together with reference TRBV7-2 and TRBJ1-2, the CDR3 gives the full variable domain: GAGVSQSPSNKVTEKGKDVELRCDPISGHTALYWYRQSLGQGLEFLIYFQGNSAPDKSGLPSDRFSAERTGGSVSTLTIQRTQQEDSAVYLCASSYRTPEDGYTFGSGTRLTVV.

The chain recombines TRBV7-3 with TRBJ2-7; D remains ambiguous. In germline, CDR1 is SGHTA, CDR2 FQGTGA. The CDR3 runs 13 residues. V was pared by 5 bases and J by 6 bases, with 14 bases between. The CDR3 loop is CASSLSVTAEQYF. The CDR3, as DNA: TGTGCCAGCAGCCTCAGCGTGACGGCCGAGCAGTACTTC.

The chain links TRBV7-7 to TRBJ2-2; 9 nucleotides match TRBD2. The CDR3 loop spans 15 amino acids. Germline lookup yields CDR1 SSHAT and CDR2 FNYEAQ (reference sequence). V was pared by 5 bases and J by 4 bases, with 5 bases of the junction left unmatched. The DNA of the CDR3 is TGTGCCAGCAGCGATCCGACTAGCGGCACCGGGGAGCTGTTTTTT. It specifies CASSDPTSGTGELFF.